Presented here are 30 T cell receptor beta chains from one specimen sequenced in a study of cytomegalovirus exposure and HLA in healthy donors. A multiplex PCR was run with 60 Vbeta primers and 13 Jbeta primers. The method was immunoSEQ multiplex PCR; TCRdb's version includes in-frame clones alone and lacks a portion of them. Altogether 150,000 to 180,000 clones are present, 80% being singletons, with the ten largest covering approximately 5.6%. Sequenced: PBMCs. The receptors here all came from a woman in her thirties or forties in good health and CMV-seropositive.

The CDR3 coding sequence is TGTGCCTGGAGTACGGGACAGCCGGCTTATAATTCACCCCTCCACTTT. Its translation is CAWSTGQPAYNSPLHF. The V and J genes are TRBV30 and TRBJ1-6, with 7 nucleotides matching TRBD1. CDR3 length: 16 amino acids. The junction had 8 bases not matched to a gene; V was cut back by 2 bases and J by 4 bases. Germline V lookup: CDR1 GTSNPN, CDR2 SVGIG (reference sequence).

The V and J genes are TRBV15 and TRBJ2-6; D ambiguous. V was shortened by 2 bases and J by 8 bases, with 10 bases between the two germline ends. CDR1 LNHNV and CDR2 YYDKDF come from the germline V gene (reference sequence). This CDR3 is 14 amino acids long. The CDR3, as DNA: TGTGCCACCAGCAGAAACAATAAGACCAACGTCCTGACTTTC. It codes for CATSRNNKTNVLTF.

The J gene is TRBJ2-3, the V gene TRBV10-2, with 7 nucleotides matching TRBD2. The germline gives CDR1 WSHSY, CDR2 SAAADI. The CDR3 length is 14 residues. V was clipped by 6 bases and J by 0 bases; unmatched bases: 3. CDR3 amino acids: CASRTAGSTDTQYF. The CDR3 DNA sequence: TGCGCCAGCAGGACAGCGGGGAGCACAGATACGCAGTATTTT.

The V and J genes are TRBV29-1 and TRBJ1-2; a weak D match, TRBD1 (5 bases). The V end was cut by 3 bases, the J end by 0 bases, with 11 bases between. The CDR3 consists of 14 residues. From germline, CDR1 is SQVTM and CDR2 ANQGSEA. CDR3: CSVEGGDTNYGYTF. The CDR3 coding sequence is TGCAGCGTTGAGGGGGGGGATACTAACTATGGCTACACCTTC.

This clone occurred once. V is TRBV5-4 and J is TRBJ2-1; TRBD1 matches at 9 bases. V lost 10 bases to trimming and J lost 5 bases; unmatched junction nucleotides: 13. This CDR3 spans 15 amino acids. CDR1 is SGHNT, CDR2 YYREEE, per germline (reference sequence). As DNA, the CDR3 is TGTGCCGCCTGGCCGGGGACAGGGAAAGACAATGAGCAGTTCTTC. This encodes CAAWPGTGKDNEQFF.

In this sample, this clone turned up a few times. V gene TRBV7-9 combines with J gene TRBJ2-2, with TRBD1 matching over 7 bases. After removal of 4 bases from V and 5 bases from J, the junction contained 4 bases not matched to a gene. The length of the CDR3 is 14 residues. Germline CDR1 SEHNR, CDR2 FQNEAQ (reference sequence). The CDR3 sequence: CASSSDRVTGELFF. Written as DNA, the CDR3 is TGTGCCAGCAGCTCCGACAGGGTGACCGGGGAGCTGTTTTTT.

CDR3 DNA: TGTGCCAGCAGTGAATTCAACAGGCGGATTTTAGAAAGGGCCAACGTCCTGACTTTC. It specifies CASSEFNRRILERANVLTF. The V gene is TRBV2, the J gene TRBJ2-6; the D gene is possibly TRBD1 (5 bases). CDR3 size: 19 residues. Germline CDR1 is SNHLY and CDR2 is FYNNEI. V lost 2 bases, J lost 5 bases, and 22 bases lay in between. Based on the CDR3 plus reference TRBV2 and TRBJ2-6, the full variable domain is EPEVTQTPSHQVTQMGQEVILRCVPISNHLYFYWYRQILGQKVEFLVSFYNNEISEKSEIFDDQFSVERPDGSNFTLKIRSTKLEDSAMYFCASSEFNRRILERANVLTFGAGSRLTVL.

CDR3: CASSSGTSGANTGELFF. The CDR3 DNA reads as TGTGCCAGCAGTTCCGGGACTAGCGGTGCGAACACCGGGGAGCTGTTTTTT. This chain uses TRBV27 with TRBJ2-2, with 11 bases matching TRBD2. The CDR3 length is 17 residues. Germline V gene sequence: CDR1 MNHEY, CDR2 SMNVEV (reference sequence). V lost 4 bases to trimming and J lost 0 bases; unmatched junction nucleotides: 4.

This clone was counted once. The chain links TRBV9 to TRBJ2-6; no clear D gene. CDR3 length equals 15 residues. Germline V gives CDR1 SGDLS, CDR2 YYNGEE. V shed 4 bases and J shed 0 bases, with 8 bases lying between them. The CDR3 DNA reads TGTGCCAGCAGCCATTGGAGCTCTGGGGCCAACGTCCTGACTTTC. This sequence encodes CASSHWSSGANVLTF. Drawing the rest from reference TRBV9 and TRBJ2-6, the complete variable domain is DSGVTQTPKHLITATGQRVTLRCSPRSGDLSVYWYQQSLDQGLQFLIQYYNGEERAKGNILERFSAQQFPDLHSELNLSSLELGDSALYFCASSHWSSGANVLTFGAGSRLTVL.

The rearrangement joins TRBV19 to TRBJ2-5, with 7 bases aligning to TRBD1. Trimming at V came to 1 base and at J to 5 bases, leaving 7 bases not matched to a gene. Looked up from germline, CDR1 is LNHDA and CDR2 is SQIVND (reference sequence). The CDR3 has 15 residues. In nucleotides, the CDR3 is TGTGCCAGTAGTATAGCGACAGGGCCTGTGGAGACCCAGTACTTC. It encodes CASSIATGPVETQYF.

This clone was observed a handful of times. The chain is built from TRBV28 and TRBJ1-2; 10 nucleotides agree with TRBD1. The junction had 6 bases not matched to a gene; V was cut back by 1 base and J by 4 bases. CDR3 length equals 16 residues. Germline V CDR1 and CDR2: MDHEN, SYDVKM. This CDR3 reads CASSLSGTGVRYGYTF. CDR3 nucleotide sequence: TGTGCCAGCAGTTTATCAGGGACAGGGGTTCGCTATGGCTACACCTTC.

This clone has a handful of counts. The CDR3 region is CASSRETGGNSYEQYF. The CDR3 bases are TGTGCCAGCAGCCGAGAGACAGGGGGGAACTCCTACGAGCAGTACTTC. The rearrangement links TRBV4-2 to TRBJ2-7, with 9 positions matching TRBD1. CDR1 is LGHNA and CDR2 is YNFKEQ in the germline V gene. The ends lost 4 bases at V and 0 bases at J; junction bases unmatched: 7. This CDR3 is built from 16 residues.

The chain joins TRBV27 to TRBJ2-7, with 14 nucleotides matching TRBD2. J lost 6 bases, V lost 5 bases, and 3 bases had no gene match. This CDR3 spans 14 amino acids. In germline, CDR1 is MNHEY, CDR2 SMNVEV (reference sequence). The CDR3 sequence: CASSPGLAGVEQYF. The DNA for the CDR3 is TGTGCCAGCAGTCCGGGACTAGCGGGAGTCGAGCAGTACTTC.

The V call is TRBV5-1, the J call TRBJ2-2; 11 nucleotides align to TRBD1. This CDR3 is 15 amino acids long. The V gene's germline CDR1 is SGHRS and CDR2 YFSETQ. V shed 4 bases, J shed 6 bases, and the junction held 5 bases outside the gene matches. CDR3 sequence: CASSTRTGGAGELFF. Here the CDR3 DNA reads TGCGCCAGCAGCACGCGGACAGGGGGCGCCGGGGAGCTGTTTTTT.

The chain joins TRBV29-1 to TRBJ2-5; tentative D call: TRBD2 (6 bases). The CDR3 is made up of 14 amino acids. In germline, CDR1 is SQVTM, CDR2 ANQGSEA. V lost 2 bases to trimming and J lost 2 bases, with 12 bases between them. This CDR3 is CSVELARLQETQYF. The CDR3 DNA reads TGCAGCGTTGAACTAGCGCGACTGCAAGAGACCCAGTACTTC.

This sequence joins TRBV6-1 and TRBJ1-1; possibly TRBD1 for D (5 bases). CDR1 and CDR2 (germline): MNHNS, SASEGT. This CDR3 has 15 amino acids. V was pared by 7 bases and J by 1 base, with 16 bases between. The CDR3 DNA reads TGTGCCAGCAAATATGCGGGGGGTGAGAACACTGAAGCTTTCTTT. Protein sequence: CASKYAGGENTEAFF.

This clone was counted only a few times. V gene TRBV9 combines with J gene TRBJ2-7, with 8 bases lining up with TRBD2. In germline, CDR1 is SGDLS, CDR2 YYNGEE. V shed 6 bases, J shed 0 bases, and the junction held 11 bases outside the gene matches. CDR3 length equals 16 residues. The CDR3 is CASTPSAGASSYEQYF. Written as DNA, the CDR3 is TGTGCCAGCACACCCTCAGCGGGGGCGAGCTCCTACGAGCAGTACTTC.

This clone occurred a few times. The V gene is TRBV7-8, the J gene TRBJ1-1; D uncertain. V lost 5 bases and J lost 1, with 17 bases in between. The CDR3 length is 16 residues. Germline-derived CDR1 and CDR2 are SGHVS and FQNEAQ. CDR3 protein: CASSGGIIRGNTEAFF. The CDR3 nucleotides read TGTGCCAGCAGCGGAGGGATTATCCGGGGGAACACTGAAGCTTTCTTT.

The chain is built from TRBV5-4 and TRBJ2-3; 10 bases are a match to TRBD2. Germline CDR1 reads SGHNT; CDR2 reads YYREEE (reference sequence). The length of the CDR3 is 16 residues. Trimming removed 4 bases from V and 3 bases from J; junction bases left unmatched: 8. CDR3 bases: TGTGCCAGCAGCGAAAGGACTAGCGGTTTGACAGATACGCAGTATTTT. Its protein is CASSERTSGLTDTQYF. The whole variable domain, remainder taken from reference TRBV5-4 and TRBJ2-3, is ETGVTQSPTHLIKTRGQQVTLRCSSQSGHNTVSWYQQALGQGPQFIFQYYREEENGRGNFPPRFSGLQFPNYSSELNVNALELDDSALYLCASSERTSGLTDTQYFGPGTRLTVL.

The J gene is TRBJ2-1, the V gene TRBV28; a possible D gene is TRBD2 (6 bases). The CDR3 is 15 residues long. Trimming took 6 bases from V and 3 from J, leaving 15 bases between them. Germline-derived CDR1 and CDR2 are MDHEN and SYDVKM. CDR3 nucleotide sequence: TGTGCCAGCAGATTAGCGGTCACCTACTACAATGAGCAGTTCTTC. Amino acids: CASRLAVTYYNEQFF.

The CDR3 nucleotides read TGTGCCATTCGGGACAGGGGCTTTGGCTACACCTTC. Amino acid sequence: CAIRDRGFGYTF. This sequence joins TRBV28 and TRBJ1-2; 10 positions match TRBD1. The germline gives CDR1 MDHEN, CDR2 SYDVKM. Trimming at V came to 10 bases and at J to 7 bases, leaving 6 bases not matched to a gene. This CDR3 has 12 residues.

This rearrangement joins TRBV28 to TRBJ1-2; D not resolved. Trimming took 6 bases from V and 4 from J, leaving 15 bases between them. Germline loops: CDR1 MDHEN, CDR2 SYDVKM. The CDR3 has 14 amino acids. DNA of the CDR3: TGTGCCAGCAGCTCTAGTCCTGCGGGCTATGGCTACACCTTC. Amino acids: CASSSSPAGYGYTF.

This rearrangement joins TRBV28 to TRBJ2-5; perhaps TRBD2 as D (5 bases). Gene TRBJ2-7 matches the end of the DNA better, so the J call may be wrong. Germline-derived CDR1 and CDR2 are MDHEN and SYDVKM. The CDR3 sequence is 12 residues long. CDR3 nucleotides: TGTGCCAGCAGTTCCCCGGGGTACGAGCAGTACTTC. As protein: CASSSPGYEQYF.

The rearrangement joins TRBV2 to TRBJ1-5; the match to TRBD1 covers 8 bases. V dropped 6 bases and J dropped 3; count of bases not matched to a gene: 1. The CDR3 spans 13 residues. Germline V gene lookup returns CDR1 SNHLY and CDR2 FYNNEI. Here the CDR3 reads CASRGQVNQPQHF. As DNA, the CDR3 is TGTGCCAGCAGGGGACAGGTCAATCAGCCCCAGCATTTT.

J is TRBJ2-7 and V is TRBV6-1; 12 nucleotides agree with TRBD2. This CDR3 has 15 residues. The V segment lost 5 bases and the J segment 6 bases; nucleotides outside the gene matches: 8. The V gene's germline CDR1 is MNHNS and CDR2 SASEGT. The CDR3 spells CASSPLAGGPPEQYF. CDR3 nucleotides: TGTGCCAGCAGTCCTCTAGCGGGAGGGCCCCCCGAGCAGTACTTC.

This chain joins TRBV15 and TRBJ2-3, with a tentative D call TRBD2 (6 bases). In germline, CDR1 is LNHNV, CDR2 YYDKDF (reference sequence). This CDR3 region has 19 residues. V was trimmed by 0 bases and J by 0 bases, leaving 19 bases between them. CDR3 sequence: CATSRDLTGATPSTDTQYF. The CDR3 DNA reads as TGTGCCACCAGCAGAGATCTCACGGGAGCGACCCCTAGCACAGATACGCAGTATTTT.

The chain has TRBV27 and TRBJ2-7, with D perhaps matching TRBD2 (6 bases). The CDR3 runs 15 residues. Germline values: CDR1 MNHEY, CDR2 SMNVEV (reference sequence). With 0 bases removed from V and 1 base from J, the gap between germline ends came to 10 bases. The CDR3 sequence: CASSLSGGKSYEQYF. DNA of the CDR3: TGTGCCAGCAGTTTATCAGGCGGGAAGTCCTACGAGCAGTACTTC.

The V gene is TRBV10-1, the J gene TRBJ2-1; D may be TRBD1 (6 bases). The germline gives CDR1 WNHNN, CDR2 SYGVQD (reference sequence). The CDR3 contains 13 residues. The V end was cut by 2 bases, the J end by 5 bases, with 7 bases between. CDR3 sequence (DNA): TGCGCCAGCAGTGAGGGGGGCCACAATGAGCAGTTCTTC. Protein sequence: CASSEGGHNEQFF.

This clone was observed a handful of times. The sample carries other DNA sequences with the same CDR3. In nucleotides, the CDR3 is TGTGCCAGCAGCTTAGGCGTCTACGAGCAGTACTTC. It codes for CASSLGVYEQYF. V gene TRBV7-9 combines with J gene TRBJ2-7; D is ambiguous. Germline CDR1 reads SEHNR; CDR2 reads FQNEAQ (reference sequence). The CDR3 has 12 residues. V was pared by 1 base and J by 3 bases, with 4 bases between.

The chain uses TRBV19 and TRBJ2-2; TRBD1 agrees at 7 bases. Germline CDR1 and CDR2: LNHDA and SQIVND (reference sequence). CDR3 length equals 15 residues. The V and J ends lost 6 bases and 5 bases, in that order; junction bases with no gene match: 9. CDR3 DNA: TGTGCCAGTAGCAGAACAGGGGAAGTTACCGGGGAGCTGTTTTTT. Translation gives CASSRTGEVTGELFF.